This TCR beta chain was captured by sequencing in a study of blood T cell repertoires in COVID-19 (dated by TCRdb to the early 2020s). In terms of the full investigation: The collaborator samples originated in the United States, Italy and Spain and spanned the acute and convalescent phases of COVID-19. The material from the prospective study consisted of cDNA or gDNA derived from T cells, B-cell-depleted T cells, or PBMCs. The dataset comprised deeply sampled blood TCRbeta repertoires from subjects exposed to, actively infected with, or recovered from COVID-19. The repertoires were released in a freely available public database meant as a resource for research on the immune response to SARS-CoV-2. Samples came from the ongoing ImmuneRACE study (first 160 participants) plus 1,254 subjects from 6 global collaborators. Nearly every sample came with metadata listing a de-identified subject ID, COVID-19 status, age in years and sex. HLA class I and class II types, where available, came from metadata supplied by the sample provider rather than from assay-based typing. The investigation overall reported the following: The amount of clinical and demographic metadata varied by source and participant and was provided uncurated.

V is cut by 3 bases and J by 0 bases, and the space between the germline ends is 6 bases. Taken from the germline V gene, the CDR1 and CDR2 loops are SGHDT and YYEEEE. The CDR3 holds 14 amino acids from the cysteine to the phenylalanine. The retained sequence is limited to the CDR3, 42 bases, with the frame set at the first base. Collaborating institutions collected whole blood in K2EDTA tubes following their own protocols. For TCRbeta analysis, collaborators shipped samples as frozen whole blood, isolated PBMCs, or DNA extracted from either of those sample types. TCRbeta CDR3 regions were amplified from genomic DNA using the immunoSEQ Assay, a bias-controlled multiplex PCR. In the original analysis: The number of nucleated cells in each sample was estimated by amplification of reference gene primers within the assay. To quantify the absolute abundance of each unique TCRbeta CDR3 rearrangement, sequence reads were collapsed and filtered. For each sample, productive Simpson clonality was calculated as the square root of Simpson's diversity index over productive rearrangements. TCRdb obtained this table from immuneACCESS and retained in-frame rearrangements with V and J assigned. These tables miss some clones; where compared with another copy, unresolved V genes account for less than half of the shortfall, and the remainder is unexplained. D and trimming come from the DNA, and the V and J calls and clone size come from that table. The sample contains about 59,000 clones, approximately 84% of them found a single time. 5% to 6.5% of the sample lies in the top ten.

Comment on this clone: Its antigen remains unidentified. Base qualities are not provided; no much larger clone lies one nucleotide away.

Specimen: peripheral blood. The V and J genes are TRBV5-6 and TRBJ1-4; the D gene is not confidently resolved. The receptor was isolated from a man aged 80 or over in a cohort sampled during active COVID-19. This receptor carries the CDR3 CASSSVATNEKLFF. The DNA sequence is given as TGTGCCAGCAGCTCGGTGGCAACTAATGAAAAACTGTTTTTT.